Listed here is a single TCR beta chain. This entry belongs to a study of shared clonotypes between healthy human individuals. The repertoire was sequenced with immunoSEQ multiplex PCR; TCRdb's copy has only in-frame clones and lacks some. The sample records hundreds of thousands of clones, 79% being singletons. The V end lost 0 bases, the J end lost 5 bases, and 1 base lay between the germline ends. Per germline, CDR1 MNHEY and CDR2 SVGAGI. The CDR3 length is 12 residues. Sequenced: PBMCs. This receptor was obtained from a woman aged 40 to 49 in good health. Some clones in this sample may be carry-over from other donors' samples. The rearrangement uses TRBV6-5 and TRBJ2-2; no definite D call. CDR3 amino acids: CASSYSTGELFF. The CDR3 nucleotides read TGTGCCAGCAGTTACTCTACCGGGGAGCTGTTTTTT.